Below are 27 T cell receptor beta chains sequenced from a single sample in a study of T cell responses to AZD1222 COVID-19 vaccine. TCRdb's table, derived via immunoSEQ multiplex PCR, lists solely in-frame clones and lacks some. The table lists about 190,000 clones, approximately 90% of them singletons. The sequences come from peripheral blood, collected on day 0 of AZD1222 vaccination. The origin of the receptors is an adult in good health.

The chain is built from TRBV20-1 and TRBJ2-1; TRBD2 aligns across 8 bases. CDR1 DFQATT and CDR2 SNEGSKA come from the germline V gene (reference sequence). With 3 bases clipped from V and 3 bases from J, the junction kept 7 bases outside the gene matches. CDR3 length: 15 residues. CDR3 sequence: CSASHPSGYYNEQFF. CDR3 DNA: TGCAGTGCTAGTCACCCTAGCGGGTACTACAATGAGCAGTTCTTC.

This clone was detected only once. J is TRBJ1-1 and V is TRBV19, with a possible D match to TRBD1 (5 bases). Germline V gives CDR1 LNHDA, CDR2 SQIVND (reference sequence). The CDR3 loop spans 15 amino acids. V was shortened by 5 bases and J by 0 bases, with 13 bases between the two germline ends. Here the CDR3 DNA reads TGTGCCAGTAGTGAGGCGGGGACGTTGAACACTGAAGCTTTCTTT. Its translation is CASSEAGTLNTEAFF.

The chain uses TRBV20-1 and TRBJ1-2; 7 bases line up with TRBD1. Trimming took 1 base from V and 13 from J; bases not matched to a gene: 6. Germline V gives CDR1 DFQATT, CDR2 SNEGSKA (reference sequence). The CDR3 has 11 residues. DNA for the CDR3: TGCAGTGCTAGAGCTGACAGGGTTTCCACCTTC. Translated, it gives CSARADRVSTF.

The chain couples TRBV18 to TRBJ1-5; perhaps TRBD1 as D (5 bases). CDR1 and CDR2 (germline): KGHSH, LQKENI. The CDR3 loop spans 16 amino acids. Trimming shortened V by 6 bases and J by 3 bases, and 18 bases separated the two germline ends. CDR3 DNA sequence: TGTGCCAGCTCCCAAGGTATGGGGGGTTCCAATCAGCCCCAGCATTTT. Translation gives CASSQGMGGSNQPQHF. The variable domain in full, with the rest retrieved from reference TRBV18 and TRBJ1-5, is NAGVMQNPRHLVRRRGQEARLRCSPMKGHSHVYWYRQLPEEGLKFMVYLQKENIIDESGMPKERFSAEFPKEGPSILRIQQVVRGDSAAYFCASSQGMGGSNQPQHFGDGTRLSIL.

The chain recombines TRBV5-3 with TRBJ1-1; D may be TRBD1 (5 bases). TRBV5-3 is designated an ORF whose function remains uncertain. Trimming removed 7 bases at V and 1 base at J, with 20 bases between. CDR3 length: 16 amino acids. The CDR3 sequence is CARPLHIWQGNTEAFF. The CDR3 region has the DNA TGTGCCAGACCCCTCCACATCTGGCAGGGGAACACTGAAGCTTTCTTT.

The chain couples TRBV27 to TRBJ2-3, with 8 positions matching TRBD1. CDR1 MNHEY and CDR2 SMNVEV come from the germline V gene (reference sequence). The CDR3 totals 16 residues. Germline trimming cut 5 bases from V and 0 bases from J; bases unmatched to any gene: 7. Here the CDR3 DNA reads TGTGCCAGCAGTCCCATGACAGGGGTGAGCACAGATACGCAGTATTTT. This codes for CASSPMTGVSTDTQYF.

The rearrangement uses TRBV5-6 and TRBJ2-1; D may match TRBD1 or TRBD2 (5 bases each). Germline V lookup: CDR1 SGHDT, CDR2 YYEEEE. Trimming pared 4 bases from V and 0 bases from J, leaving 17 bases between. CDR3 length: 17 amino acids. The CDR3 DNA reads TGTGCCAGCAGCCTAAGAATCCGGGACGCCTCCTACAATGAGCAGTTCTTC. Amino acids: CASSLRIRDASYNEQFF.

The chain combines TRBV20-1 with TRBJ2-7; no clear D. V was cut by 8 bases and J by 0 bases, with 8 bases left in between. The germline CDR1 and CDR2 sequences are DFQATT and SNEGSKA (reference sequence). The CDR3 sequence is 11 residues long. The CDR3 protein is CSPRNSYEQYF. The CDR3 DNA is TGCAGTCCACGGAACTCCTACGAGCAGTACTTC.

J is TRBJ2-7 and V is TRBV5-5, with D possibly being TRBD1 (5 bases). The CDR3 is made up of 13 amino acids. V lost 4 bases and J 2 bases, leaving 10 bases between the germline ends. The germline CDR1 and CDR2 sequences are SGHKS and YYEKEE (reference sequence). The CDR3: CASSRDSAYEQYF. CDR3 in DNA: TGTGCCAGCAGCAGAGACAGCGCCTACGAGCAGTACTTC.

This chain uses TRBV27 with TRBJ1-4; possible D gene TRBD1, 5 bases. CDR1 is MNHEY, CDR2 SMNVEV, per germline (reference sequence). The CDR3 has 17 amino acids. V was clipped by 7 bases and J by 4 bases, with 22 bases between them. In DNA form, the CDR3 reads TGTGCCAGCACCGACCCCCCGCCAGGGCCTTATAATGAAAAACTGTTTTTT. Residues: CASTDPPPGPYNEKLFF.

The V gene is TRBV4-3, the J gene TRBJ2-6; 7 bases are a match to TRBD1. The CDR3 runs to 20 residues. Germline CDR1 LGHNA, CDR2 YSLEER. The trim removed 1 base at V and 0 bases at J, leaving 12 bases unmatched. The CDR3 loop is CASSQARGLATSSGANVLTF. DNA for the CDR3: TGCGCCAGCAGCCAAGCCAGGGGGTTGGCCACTAGCTCTGGGGCCAACGTCCTGACTTTC.

The V call is TRBV27, the J call TRBJ2-7; D is possibly TRBD2 (5 bases). The CDR3 consists of 12 residues. The V gene's germline CDR1 is MNHEY and CDR2 SMNVEV (reference sequence). V lost 5 bases and J lost 5, with 10 bases in between. The CDR3 region has the DNA TGTGCCAGCAGTCACGGGATAGACGAGCAGTACTTC. This sequence encodes CASSHGIDEQYF.

DNA for the CDR3: TGTGCCAGCAGCCAAGCCCAGGGGGCTGCTGGAAACACCATATATTTT. Translating it yields CASSQAQGAAGNTIYF. The chain is built from TRBV3-1 (or the pseudogene TRBV3-2) and TRBJ1-3; 8 positions match TRBD1. The length of the CDR3 is 16 residues. V lost 1 base and J lost 2; bases outside the gene matches: 4. From germline, CDR1 is LGHDT and CDR2 YNNKEL (reference sequence).

V and J are TRBV19 and TRBJ2-1, with no clear D. CDR3 length equals 14 residues. Germline lookup yields CDR1 LNHDA and CDR2 SQIVND (reference sequence). V lost 5 bases and J 2 bases, leaving 10 bases between the germline ends. CDR3 DNA: TGTGCCAGTAGTCCTTGGAGCACCTACAATGAGCAGTTCTTC. Its translation is CASSPWSTYNEQFF.

The chain carries TRBV19 and TRBJ2-2, with 9 bases lining up with TRBD2. Trimming cost V 6 bases and J 0 bases; bases outside gene matches: 5. Germline CDR1 is LNHDA and CDR2 is SQIVND (reference sequence). This CDR3 is 16 amino acids long. This CDR3 reads CASRTRTSANTGELFF. CDR3 sequence (DNA): TGTGCCAGTAGGACCCGGACTAGCGCGAACACCGGGGAGCTGTTTTTT.

The gene calls are TRBV3-1 (or the pseudogene TRBV3-2) and TRBJ2-7; TRBD1 aligns across 7 bases. Per germline, CDR1 LGHDT and CDR2 YNNKEL (reference sequence). This CDR3 comprises 15 residues. The V segment lost 5 bases and the J segment 2 bases; nucleotides outside the gene matches: 9. CDR3 residues: CASSLPGQKPYEQYF. Here the CDR3 DNA reads TGTGCCAGCAGCTTGCCGGGACAGAAACCCTACGAGCAGTACTTC.

The chain carries TRBV23-1 and TRBJ1-1; D possibly corresponds to TRBD1 (5 bases). TRBV23-1 counts as an open reading frame of uncertain function. This CDR3 comprises 14 residues. V gave up 1 base and J gave up 6 bases, with 12 bases separating them. DNA for the CDR3: TGCGCCAGCAGTCAATGGGAAAGGGGACCTGAAGCTTTCTTT. Residues: CASSQWERGPEAFF.

This rearrangement joins TRBV18 to TRBJ2-7; D may correspond to TRBD1 or TRBD2 (5 bases each). V lost 4 bases and J 2 bases, leaving 18 bases between the germline ends. Germline assignment: CDR1 KGHSH and CDR2 LQKENI. There are 16 residues in the CDR3. The chain's CDR3 is CASSQTRDGGAYEQYF. As DNA, the CDR3 is TGTGCCAGCTCACAAACACGGGACGGAGGCGCCTACGAGCAGTACTTC.

V is TRBV7-2 and J is TRBJ1-5; 9 bases match TRBD1. The CDR3 runs 14 residues. V was pared by 5 bases and J by 6 bases, with 5 bases of the junction left unmatched. Per germline, CDR1 SGHTA and CDR2 FQGNSA. The CDR3 loop is CASSPGQGRQPQHF. The CDR3 coding sequence is TGTGCCAGCAGCCCTGGACAGGGGCGTCAGCCCCAGCATTTT.

J is TRBJ1-5 and V is TRBV28, with TRBD1 as a possible D gene (5 bases). Deletions cut 3 bases from V and 2 bases from J, with 17 bases between. The germline CDR1 and CDR2 sequences are MDHEN and SYDVKM. The CDR3 has 17 amino acids. This chain's CDR3 is CASSLGQVGFGNQPQHF. The CDR3 nucleotides read TGTGCCAGCAGTTTGGGGCAGGTTGGCTTTGGCAATCAGCCCCAGCATTTT.

The chain carries TRBV5-5 and TRBJ2-7, with D possibly matching TRBD2 (5 bases). The ends were cut back, 2 bases at V and 4 bases at J, with 7 bases in the middle. CDR3 length: 12 residues. CDR1 and CDR2 from the germline V gene are SGHKS and YYEKEE (reference sequence). DNA of the CDR3: TGTGCCAGCAGCTTTAGAGGGTACGAGCAGTACTTC. Translation gives CASSFRGYEQYF.

In this sample, this clone turned up once. The gene calls are TRBV7-3 and TRBJ2-2; D may be TRBD2 (5 bases). Trimming took off 2 bases at V and 2 bases at J, with 9 bases between the two ends. From germline, CDR1 is SGHTA and CDR2 FQGTGA. This CDR3 region has 15 residues. This chain's CDR3 is CASSLVSGNTGELFF. CDR3 DNA sequence: TGTGCCAGCAGCTTAGTTTCGGGAAACACCGGGGAGCTGTTTTTT. The whole variable domain, filled in from reference TRBV7-3 and TRBJ2-2, reads GAGVSQTPSNKVTEKGKYVELRCDPISGHTALYWYRQSLGQGPEFLIYFQGTGAADDSGLPNDRFFAVRPEGSVSTLKIQRTERGDSAVYLCASSLVSGNTGELFFGEGSRLTVL.

Details on this clone: This specimen includes other DNA sequences encoding the same CDR3. The chain couples TRBV27 to TRBJ2-7, with a tentative D call TRBD1 (6 bases). CDR3 size: 13 residues. The germline V gene has CDR1 MNHEY and CDR2 SMNVEV (reference sequence). V lost 6 bases to trimming and J lost 4 bases, with 13 bases between them. The CDR3 coding sequence is TGTGCCAGCAGCTATGGGCAGGGGTACGAGCAGTACTTC. Protein product: CASSYGQGYEQYF.

As DNA, the CDR3 is TGTGCCAGCAGCCCACCGGGGTCTGAGACCCAGTACTTC. It specifies CASSPPGSETQYF. The chain joins TRBV7-3 to TRBJ2-5; tentative D call: TRBD2 (5 bases). The CDR3 is made up of 13 amino acids. From germline, CDR1 is SGHTA and CDR2 FQGTGA. The V gene lost 5 bases and the J gene lost 5 bases, with 12 bases spanning the gap.

This clone was observed once. The rearrangement joins TRBV5-1 to TRBJ1-3, with TRBD1 as a possible D gene (5 bases). This CDR3 is built from 17 residues. Trimming pared 0 bases from V and 0 bases from J, leaving 13 bases between. In germline, CDR1 is SGHRS, CDR2 YFSETQ. This CDR3 is CASSLVGGTTSGNTIYF. DNA of the CDR3: TGCGCCAGCAGCTTGGTTGGGGGGACCACCTCTGGAAACACCATATATTTT.

This rearrangement joins TRBV7-9 to TRBJ2-7, with a possible D match to TRBD2 (6 bases). Germline lookup yields CDR1 SEHNR and CDR2 FQNEAQ (reference sequence). The CDR3 spans 13 residues. V lost 5 bases and J 2 bases, leaving 10 bases between the germline ends. The CDR3 coding sequence is TGTGCCAGCAGCCTTCCGGGGGCCTACGAGCAGTACTTC. Encoded protein: CASSLPGAYEQYF.

This chain links TRBV28 with TRBJ1-4; D is undetermined. Germline CDR1 and CDR2: MDHEN and SYDVKM. V was shortened by 6 bases and J by 8 bases, with 19 bases between the two germline ends. This CDR3 has 15 residues. CDR3 region: CASSHGGTVGEKLFF. For the CDR3, the DNA is TGTGCCAGCAGCCATGGAGGTACAGTCGGGGAAAAACTGTTTTTT.